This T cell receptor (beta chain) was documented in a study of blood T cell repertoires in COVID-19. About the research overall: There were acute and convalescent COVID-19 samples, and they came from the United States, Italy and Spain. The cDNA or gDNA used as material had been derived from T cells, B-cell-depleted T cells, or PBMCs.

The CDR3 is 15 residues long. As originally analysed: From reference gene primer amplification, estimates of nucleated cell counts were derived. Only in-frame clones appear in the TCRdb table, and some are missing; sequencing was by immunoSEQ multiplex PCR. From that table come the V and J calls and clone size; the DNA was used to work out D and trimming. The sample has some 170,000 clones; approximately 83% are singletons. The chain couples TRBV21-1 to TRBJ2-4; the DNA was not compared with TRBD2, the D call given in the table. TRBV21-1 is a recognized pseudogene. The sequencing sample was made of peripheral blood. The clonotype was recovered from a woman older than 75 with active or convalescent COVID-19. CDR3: CASSKELSGGNIQYF. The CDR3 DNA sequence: TGTGCCAGCAGCAAAGAGCTATCAGGAGGGAACATTCAGTACTTC.